Listed below are T cell receptor beta chains from one sample, sequenced in a study of cytomegalovirus exposure and HLA in healthy donors. This table comes from immunoSEQ multiplex PCR, and its TCRdb copy is limited to in-frame clones, with some not included. The data contain over 150,000 clones, about 80% of them singletons. What was sequenced was PBMCs. Source of these receptors: a man aged 30 to 45 in good health and CMV-seropositive. Both conserved end residues are part of each CDR3. The order of the fields is J gene, clone size, D gene, CDR3 length, V gene, CDR3 DNA, CDR3 protein. D genes are given only for firm matches. Size is stated for part of the rows, as once, few or many counts, or as a class when the clone is expanded.

J: TRBJ2-7; size: .; D: TRBD1; length: 14; V: TRBV9; DNA: TGTGCCAGCAGTTCCGGACAGGGATCCTACGAGCAGTACTTC; CDR3: CASSSGQGSYEQYF
J: TRBJ1-2; size: .; D: .; length: 16; V: TRBV2; DNA: TGTGCCAGCAGTGACGACGGGAACGAAAGGCTATATGGCTACACCTTC; CDR3: CASSDDGNERLYGYTF
J: TRBJ2-7; size: .; D: TRBD1; length: 15; V: TRBV5-1; DNA: TGCGCCAGCAGCTTGGCCGGGACAGTCTCCTACGAGCAGTACTTC; CDR3: CASSLAGTVSYEQYF
J: TRBJ2-1; size: .; D: TRBD2; length: 16; V: TRBV4-1; DNA: TGCGCCAGCAGCCAAGATCCAGCGGGGAACTACAATGAGCAGTTCTTC; CDR3: CASSQDPAGNYNEQFF
J: TRBJ1-5; size: .; D: .; length: 12; V: TRBV30; DNA: TGTGCCTGGAGTGAAGGGGGTAAGCCCCAGCATTTT; CDR3: CAWSEGGKPQHF
J: TRBJ1-1; size: .; D: TRBD1; length: 14; V: TRBV12-5; DNA: TGTGCTAGTGGGCAAGGACAGGGAAACACTGAAGCTTTCTTT; CDR3: CASGQGQGNTEAFF
J: TRBJ2-1; size: .; D: TRBD2; length: 14; V: TRBV5-1; DNA: TGCGCCAGCAGCTTGGTGGTAGCGGGAACTGAGCAGTTCTTC; CDR3: CASSLVVAGTEQFF
J: TRBJ1-5; size: .; D: TRBD1; length: 14; V: TRBV6-1; DNA: TGTGCCAGCAGTTCCGGGACAGGGAGTCAGCCCCAGCATTTT; CDR3: CASSSGTGSQPQHF
J: TRBJ2-3; size: .; D: TRBD2; length: 18; V: TRBV4-1; DNA: TGCGCCAGCAGCCAAGCAGCGGGAGGGGAAAGGGGCACAGATACGCAGTATTTT; CDR3: CASSQAAGGERGTDTQYF
J: TRBJ1-1; size: .; D: .; length: 11; V: TRBV10-3; DNA: TGTGCCATCAGTGTCGGGAAACAAGCTTTCTTT; CDR3: CAISVGKQAFF
J: TRBJ2-7; size: .; D: .; length: 18; V: TRBV15; DNA: TGTGCCACCAGCACTAGATCAGGGGAAGGGCGGACGCTCTACGAGCAGTACTTC; CDR3: CATSTRSGEGRTLYEQYF
J: TRBJ2-5; size: .; D: TRBD1; length: 16; V: TRBV6-4; DNA: TGTGCCAGCAGTGACCCACCCGGACAGGAGCAAGAGACCCAGTACTTC; CDR3: CASSDPPGQEQETQYF
J: TRBJ2-7; size: .; D: .; length: 17; V: TRBV12-5; DNA: TGTGCTAGTGGTTTGCCATCGGGACTCGGTTTCTCCTACGAGCAGTACTTC; CDR3: CASGLPSGLGFSYEQYF
J: TRBJ1-3; size: few; D: .; length: 15; V: TRBV28; DNA: TGTGCCAGCAGTTTAGGGGCTCTCTCTGGAAACACCATATATTTT; CDR3: CASSLGALSGNTIYF
J: TRBJ1-2; size: .; D: TRBD1; length: 16; V: TRBV7-9; DNA: TGTGCCAGCAGCTTTAACCCGGGACAGGGGGCTTGGGGCTACACCTTC; CDR3: CASSFNPGQGAWGYTF
J: TRBJ1-4; size: few; D: .; length: 16; V: TRBV4-2; DNA: TGTGCCAGCAGCCTTGGCGCGCCAGGGAAAGATGAAAAACTGTTTTTT; CDR3: CASSLGAPGKDEKLFF
J: TRBJ1-2; size: .; D: .; length: 13; V: TRBV6-4; DNA: TGTGCCAGCAGTGAACAGGGCATCGATGGCTACACCTTC; CDR3: CASSEQGIDGYTF
J: TRBJ2-7; size: .; D: TRBD1; length: 13; V: TRBV7-9; DNA: TGTGCCAGCAGGATCGACAGGGCCTACGAGCAGTACTTC; CDR3: CASRIDRAYEQYF